This TCR beta chain is from a study of cytomegalovirus exposure and HLA in healthy donors. Study-level findings and limits: Common viral pathogens seemed to be connected with several of the most significant clusters, according to a later analysis.

Concerning this clone: What it recognizes is unknown.

Germline CDR1 WNHNN, CDR2 SYGVQD (reference sequence). V was cut by 3 bases and J by 5 bases, with 11 bases left in between. The length of the CDR3 is 13 residues. The PCR had 60 Vbeta and 13 Jbeta primers. Assay: immunoSEQ multiplex PCR; the TCRdb copy retains only in-frame clones and omits some. The sample comprises roughly 200,000 clones, around nine tenths of which are singletons, and more than 0.8% rests with the top ten. The material sequenced was PBMCs. V usage is TRBV10-1 and J usage is TRBJ2-7; a weak D match, TRBD2 (5 bases). The receptor's source is a woman between 18 and 29 years old in good health and CMV-seronegative. CDR3: CASSEVEGNEQYF. The CDR3 DNA follows: TGCGCCAGCAGTGAAGTCGAGGGAAACGAGCAGTACTTC.